This TCR beta chain was captured by sequencing in a study of T-cell memory formation after mild COVID-19 (dated by TCRdb to 2020 to 2023). At the level of the whole study: TCR sequence clusters from the two donors were found to be largely donor specific. The cohort was made up of two young adult volunteers, one female and one male, who were previously healthy. T-cell clones expanding and contracting after mild COVID-19 in a couple of donors were tracked by longitudinal TCRalpha and TCRbeta repertoire sequencing.

PBMCs were isolated by Ficoll-Paque density gradient centrifugation. This sample was sequenced with an Illumina NovaSeq 6000. cDNA libraries for TCRalpha and TCRbeta were prepared by 5'RACE using constant-segment primers, with sample barcodes and unique molecular identifiers added. RNA was extracted from every sample with Trizol reagent. Libraries were amplified in two PCR steps, with a second sample barcode and Illumina TruSeq adapters added in the second step. Sequencing of libraries was performed on an Illumina NovaSeq with 2 x 150 bp paired-end reads. For the original study's pipeline: The reads were demultiplexed and collapsed into UMI-guided consensus sequences using migec v1.2.7. Using mixcr v2.1.11, the UMI consensuses were aligned to TRA and TRB V and J templates and assembled into clonotypes. Expanded or contracted clonotypes were those called significant by both edgeR and NoisET, with noise models trained on biological replicates. edgeR calls used a false discovery rate-adjusted p below 0.01 and a log2 fold-change threshold of 1. PCA with hierarchical clustering of max-normalized trajectories of the 1000 most abundant clonotypes was used as exploratory dynamics analysis. Separately sequenced CD4+ and CD8+ repertoires were used to assign a CD4 or CD8 phenotype to each responding clone. The public reads were reanalyzed by TCRdb: fastp trimming at Q25, MiXCR alignment, in-frame beta chains only. When rows share a CDR3 protein, they turn into one entry using the most common DNA and genes. TCRdb assigned the V and J calls; the authors' analysis was not used. This sample is represented by about 130,000 distinct CDR3 sequences; about a sixth of them were singletons. The ten largest clonotypes hold approximately 15% of the sample.

The table lists this clonotype with a few counts. Its binding antigen is unknown. Nothing much larger sits one base from this clone, and base qualities are not available. What the research found in general, with its limitations: The study included only a couple of mild cases, and larger cohorts that include severe cases with pre-infection samples were judged to be necessary. Clones contracting from day 15 to 85 had balanced CD4/CD8 phenotypes, while a second wave expanding from day 15 to 37 was biased towards CD4+. The detection of some responding clones in pre-infection memory suggests that pre-existing cross-reactive memory T cells joined the SARS-CoV-2 response. Contracting CD4+ clones appeared mostly in the CM and EM memory subsets, whereas CD8+ clones were enriched in EMRA. SARS-CoV-2 specificity of the second-wave clones peaking on day 37 was not confirmed.

The germline V gene encodes CDR1 SEHNR and CDR2 FQNEAQ (reference sequence). Deletion took 5 bases off V and 8 bases off J, with a span of 12 bases between the germline ends. From the cysteine up to the phenylalanine, the CDR3 has a length of 12 residues. Left in the record is the CDR3 DNA by itself, 36 bases read in frame from the first base. The receptor comes from an adult woman who had mild COVID-19 (a few samples of this study predate the infection). The sample titles of this study are shuffled in the database, so cell type and time point are left out; the donor was told from shared clones. Sequenced material: PBMCs or a T cell subset sorted from them (not recorded which). The sequence is built from TRBV7-9 and TRBJ1-2, with the D segment identity uncertain. CDR3 protein: CASSVKTEGYTF. The DNA sequence reads TGTGCCAGCAGCGTCAAAACAGAGGGCTACACCTTC.